This TCR beta chain appears in the sequencing data of a study of cytomegalovirus exposure and HLA in healthy donors. V gave up 7 bases and J gave up 4 bases; unmatched junction bases: 8. This CDR3 has 13 residues. CDR1 SQVTM and CDR2 ANQGSEA come from the germline V gene. Whole-study findings and limits: In all likelihood, a cluster of highly shared sequence variants was a sequencing artifact. In a later analysis, most CMV-associated TCR beta chains appeared HLA-restricted.

Amplification used 60 Vbeta primers and 13 Jbeta primers. Assay: immunoSEQ multiplex PCR; the TCRdb copy retains only in-frame clones and omits some. The sample is made up of more than 100,000 clones, and the top ten hold approximately 1.5% of it. Note on this clone: No antigen is known for it.

The origin of this receptor is a woman in her thirties or forties in good health and CMV-seronegative. This chain connects TRBV29-1 to TRBJ1-1, with TRBD1 identical over 8 bases. The material sequenced was PBMCs. In DNA, the CDR3 is TGCAGCGCCGTCGACAGGGGAGGCACTGAAGCTTTCTTT. This sequence encodes CSAVDRGGTEAFF.